A single T cell receptor (beta chain) is shown here with its context. Antigen specificity is unknown. Per the authors' pipeline: Some 100,000 patient and about 1.3x10^5 healthy donor in-frame TCRbeta sequences came from conventional T cells. This table comes from immunoSEQ multiplex PCR, and its TCRdb copy is limited to in-frame clones, with some not included. For V, J and clone size, that table is used; D and trimming come from the DNA. The sample records 930 or so clones, around 76% being singletons. The source of the sample is a study of B cell selection in AIRE deficiency. Overall study findings and caveats: Around 30% of healthy-shared Treg sequences were found among patient Tconv cells. Only 9.3% of 3,500 to 4,500 shared Treg sequences were patient-specific; 31.6% healthy-specific. With only TCRbeta sequenced, less than 45% of shared healthy Treg sequences overlapped Tconv.

This CDR3 spans 14 amino acids. The germline V gene encodes CDR1 SGHAT and CDR2 FQDESV (reference sequence). The V and J ends lost 0 bases and 2 bases respectively, with 7 bases between them. CD4+CD127+ cells were sorted as the conventional CD4 T cells. Sequenced input: conventional CD4+ T cells sorted from PBMCs. The chain joins TRBV11-1 to TRBJ2-5, with D unresolved. The source of this sequence is a human donor with AIRE deficiency. CDR3 loop: CASSLAPEQETQYF. CDR3 DNA sequence: TGTGCCAGCAGCTTAGCACCTGAACAAGAGACCCAGTACTTC.